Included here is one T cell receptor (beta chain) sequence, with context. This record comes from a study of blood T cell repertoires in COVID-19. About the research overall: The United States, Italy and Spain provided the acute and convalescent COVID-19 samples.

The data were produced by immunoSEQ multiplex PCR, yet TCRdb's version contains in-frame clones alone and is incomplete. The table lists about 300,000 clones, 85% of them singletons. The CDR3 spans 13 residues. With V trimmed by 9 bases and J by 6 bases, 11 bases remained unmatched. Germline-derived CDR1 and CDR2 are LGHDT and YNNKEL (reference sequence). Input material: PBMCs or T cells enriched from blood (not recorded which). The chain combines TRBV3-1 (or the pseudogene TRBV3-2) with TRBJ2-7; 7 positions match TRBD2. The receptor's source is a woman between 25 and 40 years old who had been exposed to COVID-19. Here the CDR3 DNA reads TGTGCCAGTAGAGGACTAGTCTTCTCCGAGCAGTACTTC. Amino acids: CASRGLVFSEQYF.